One T cell receptor (beta chain) is described in this entry. No antigen is known for it. The germline gives CDR1 MGHDK, CDR2 SYGVNS. V dropped 7 bases and J dropped 2 bases, with 14 bases sitting between them. This CDR3 is 14 amino acids long. These data originate in a study of cytomegalovirus exposure and HLA in healthy donors. Study-level information: The approximately 110 validation repertoires, a later analysis reported, used the same platform as the approximately 670 first-cohort repertoires.

Study-wide results and limits: Specificity for CMV antigens was confirmed in vitro for a few of the CMV-associated chains. Subsequent analysis of the 100 to 150 validation repertoires found a tendency for first-cohort TCR clusters to co-occur. Altogether, some 170 TCR beta chains were recorded as cytomegalovirus-associated.

Method: immunoSEQ multiplex PCR; TCRdb's copy keeps in-frame clones and lacks some. The sample lists around 300,000 clones, around 90% occurring once. This chain joins TRBV25-1 and TRBJ1-2; D unclear. This clonotype was obtained from a woman younger than 45 in good health and CMV-seropositive. What was sequenced was PBMCs. The DNA for the CDR3 is TGTGCCAGCAATCCAGGCTCAACCAACTATGGCTACACCTTC. It encodes CASNPGSTNYGYTF.